Described below is a single T cell receptor beta chain sequence and its context. The sample comes from a study of radiation and T cells in renal cell carcinoma. As to time point: baseline pretreatment blood. Treatment reported: 15 Gy SBRT to primary tumor, nephrectomy 4 weeks later. The patient's renal cell carcinoma had clear cell pathology. Germline-derived CDR1 and CDR2 are SGHAT and FQNNGV. This CDR3 is 16 amino acids long. The V gene end was trimmed by 1 base and the J gene end by 7 bases; junction bases not matched to a gene: 11. Using immunoSEQ multiplex PCR, the repertoire was profiled, and TCRdb retains in-frame clones only, with some absent. The table includes about 130,000 clones, more than 70% detected once.

The sample here was blood, taken from a patient whose treatment included radiotherapy and nephrectomy. This TCR was recovered from a woman in her forties or fifties with renal cell carcinoma. The V and J genes are TRBV11-2 and TRBJ1-2; 8 bases line up with TRBD1. The CDR3 region has the DNA TGTGCCAGCAGCTTAGTCCAGGGGGCGCAGGGAGTTGGCTACACCTTC. It is translated as CASSLVQGAQGVGYTF.